The clone carrying this T cell receptor (beta chain) was observed many times. Its antigen remains unknown. A single-stranded UMI oligo with SP2 sequence was ligated to cDNA 3' ends. An equimolar mix of RC1.1 and RC1.2 primed the beta chain across TRBC1 and TRBC2. TCRdb reprocessed the UMI-ligation and nested PCR reads with MiXCR, giving one entry per CDR3 protein. Of about 30,000 distinct CDR3 sequences listed, under 7.5% are singletons. The sample originates from a study of quantifying T cell responses using KT2 cells. Study as a whole: cDNA was made from DNase-treated RNA using alpha and beta constant primers.

KT2, a clone with a known TCR, was spiked into unfractionated PBMC. Germline-derived CDR1 and CDR2 are SGDLS and YYNGEE. V was pared by 0 bases and J by 9 bases, with 13 bases between. The CDR3 covers 14 residues. Study observations and caveats: KT2 sequence counts showed saturation when very many KT2 cells were spiked in. The number of KT2 alpha and beta sequences was a linear function of input KT2 cells.

Sequences were obtained from PBMCs spiked with cells of the T cell clone KT2. The receptor comes from a human donor. The chain combines TRBV9 with TRBJ2-1; possible D gene TRBD1, 5 bases. In nucleotides, the CDR3 is TGTGCCAGCAGCGTAGTCTCGGGTAGGGGTGAGCAGTTCTTC. Protein: CASSVVSGRGEQFF.